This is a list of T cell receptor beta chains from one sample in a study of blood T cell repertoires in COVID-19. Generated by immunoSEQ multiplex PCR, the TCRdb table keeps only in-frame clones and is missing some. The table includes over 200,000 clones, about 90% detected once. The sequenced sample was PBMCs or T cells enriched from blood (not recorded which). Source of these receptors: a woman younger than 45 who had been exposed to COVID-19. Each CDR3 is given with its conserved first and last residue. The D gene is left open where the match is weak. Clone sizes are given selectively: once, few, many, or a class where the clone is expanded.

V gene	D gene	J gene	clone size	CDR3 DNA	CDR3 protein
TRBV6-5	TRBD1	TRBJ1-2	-	TGTGCCAGCAGTTACGGAACCGGGACAGGGACCTATGGCTACACCTTC	CASSYGTGTGTYGYTF
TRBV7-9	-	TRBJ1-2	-	TGTGCCAGCACGAGCGCTAACTATGGCTACACCTTC	CASTSANYGYTF
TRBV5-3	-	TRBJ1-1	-	TGTGCCAGAAGCTTGAAGGCAGGTGGCATGAACACTGAAGCTTTCTTT	CARSLKAGGMNTEAFF
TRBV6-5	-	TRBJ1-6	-	TGTGCCAGCAGTTACGGGTGGCGGGACTATAATTCACCCCTCCACTTT	CASSYGWRDYNSPLHF
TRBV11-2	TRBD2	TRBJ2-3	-	TGTGCCAGCAGCTTAGGGGCGGGAGCGGCAGATACGCAGTATTTT	CASSLGAGAADTQYF
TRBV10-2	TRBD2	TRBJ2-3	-	TGCGCCAGCAGTGAGCGGGGGGGCACAGATACGCAGTATTTT	CASSERGGTDTQYF
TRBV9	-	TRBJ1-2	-	TGTGCCAGCAGCGTAGCCACAGGTACTCCTTATGGCTACACCTTC	CASSVATGTPYGYTF
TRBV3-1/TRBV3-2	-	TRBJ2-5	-	TGTGCCAGCAGCCCCCGGGTCCATATACACCAAGAGACCCAGTACTTC	CASSPRVHIHQETQYF
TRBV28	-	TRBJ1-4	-	TGTGCCAGCAGTTCCTCAGGGGTGGGTAATGAAAAACTGTTTTTT	CASSSSGVGNEKLFF
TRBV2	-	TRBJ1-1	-	TGTGCCAGCAGTGTTAGAGGTGAGTCTGAAGCTTTCTTT	CASSVRGESEAFF
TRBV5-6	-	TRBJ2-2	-	TGTGCCAGCAGCTTGGAGCGGGTTTTTGGCACCGGGGAGCTGTTTTTT	CASSLERVFGTGELFF
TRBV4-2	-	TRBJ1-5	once	TGTGCCAGCAGCAACCCGACCAGGGGCGGCAATCAGCCCCAGCATTTT	CASSNPTRGGNQPQHF
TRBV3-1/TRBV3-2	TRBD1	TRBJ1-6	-	TGTGCCAGCAGCCCTGACAGGGGCTCCTATAATTCACCCCTCCACTTT	CASSPDRGSYNSPLHF
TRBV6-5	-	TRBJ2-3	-	TGTGCCAGCAGCCAAAGACAGAACACAGATACGCAGTATTTT	CASSQRQNTDTQYF
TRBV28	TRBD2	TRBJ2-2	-	TGTGCCAGCAGAGCCGGGACTAGCGTTGGCGGGGAGCTGTTTTTT	CASRAGTSVGGELFF
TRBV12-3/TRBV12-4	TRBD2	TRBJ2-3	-	TGTGCCAGCCGGGGCGGGAGCCCAGATACGCAGTATTTT	CASRGGSPDTQYF
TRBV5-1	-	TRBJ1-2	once	TGCGCCAGCAGCTTGGTTACGACAAGCACTGTCTATGGCTACACCTTC	CASSLVTTSTVYGYTF
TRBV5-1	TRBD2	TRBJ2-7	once	TGCGCCAGCAGCTCGATGTCTAGCGGGACTCCCTACGAGCAGTACTTC	CASSSMSSGTPYEQYF
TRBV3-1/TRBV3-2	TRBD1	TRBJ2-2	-	TGTGCCAGCAGCCAGCGACAGGGGAACACCGGGGAGCTGTTTTTT	CASSQRQGNTGELFF
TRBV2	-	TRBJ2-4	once	TGTGCCAGCAGCCCGGGACACCAAAAAAACATTCAGTACTTC	CASSPGHQKNIQYF
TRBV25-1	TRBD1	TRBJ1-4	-	TGTGCCAGCAGTGAATGGACAGGGAATGAAAAACTGTTTTTT	CASSEWTGNEKLFF
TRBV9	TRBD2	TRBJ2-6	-	TGTGCCAGCAGCGTTAATAGCGGGAGGGCTGGGGCCAACGTCCTGACTTTC	CASSVNSGRAGANVLTF
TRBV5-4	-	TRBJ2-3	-	TGTGCCAGCAGTCCGGCCCCCCAGCGGGCAGATACGCAGTATTTT	CASSPAPQRADTQYF
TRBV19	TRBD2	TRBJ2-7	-	TGTGCCAGTAGTATGACTAGCGGGGAGGAGCAGTACTTC	CASSMTSGEEQYF
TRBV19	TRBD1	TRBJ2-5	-	TGTGCCAGTAGTACTCCAACACAGGGGTTTGGGGAGACCCAGTACTTC	CASSTPTQGFGETQYF
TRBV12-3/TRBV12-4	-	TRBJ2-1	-	TGTGCCAGCAGTTTTCGCACGGTCAATGAGCAGTTCTTC	CASSFRTVNEQFF
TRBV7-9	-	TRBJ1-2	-	TGTGCCAGCAGCTTTTTAGGGGTCCCGGATGGCTACACCTTC	CASSFLGVPDGYTF
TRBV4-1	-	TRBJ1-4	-	TGCGCCAGCAGCCATTCGACACGTGAAAAACTGTTTTTT	CASSHSTREKLFF
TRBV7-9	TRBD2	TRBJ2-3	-	TGTGCCAGCAACTCCGGGACTAGCGGGATTTTAGATACGCAGTATTTT	CASNSGTSGILDTQYF
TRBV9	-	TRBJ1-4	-	TGTGCCAGCAGCCCTGCGGGGAGGGATGAAAAACTGTTTTTT	CASSPAGRDEKLFF
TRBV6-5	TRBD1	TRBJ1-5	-	TGTGCCAGCAAGGGATCCCGGGACAGGGAGCATTTT	CASKGSRDREHF
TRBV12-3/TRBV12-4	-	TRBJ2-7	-	TGTGCCAGCAGTTTACGGGGAGGCGACGAGCAGTACTTC	CASSLRGGDEQYF
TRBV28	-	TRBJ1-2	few	TGTGCCAGCAGTTTCCAGGTCCGCAAGTCTAACTATGGCTACACCTTC	CASSFQVRKSNYGYTF
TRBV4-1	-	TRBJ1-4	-	TGCGCCAGCAGCCAAGACGGAAAACTGTTTTTT	CASSQDGKLFF
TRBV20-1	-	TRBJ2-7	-	TGCAGTGCTAGTTCGGGAGAGGACTACGAGCAGTACTTC	CSASSGEDYEQYF
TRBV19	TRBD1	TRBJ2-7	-	TGTGCCAGTGCCACCGGGACAGGGTGGGACGAGCAGTACTTC	CASATGTGWDEQYF
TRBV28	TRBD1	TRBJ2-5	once	TGTGCCAGCACCTTTTCAGGGGGCCAAGAGACCCAGTACTTC	CASTFSGGQETQYF
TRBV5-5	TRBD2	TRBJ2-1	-	TGTGCCAGCAGCCAAAAGGGACTAGCTTACAATGAGCAGTTCTTC	CASSQKGLAYNEQFF
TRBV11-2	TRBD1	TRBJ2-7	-	TGTGCCAGCAGCTACCTCAAGGCAGGGACAGGGGCGGCCGAGCAGTACTTC	CASSYLKAGTGAAEQYF
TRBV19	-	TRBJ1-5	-	TGTGCCAGTAGTATACTAGGGGGCAATCAGCCCCAGCATTTT	CASSILGGNQPQHF
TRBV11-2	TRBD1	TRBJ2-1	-	TGTGCCAGCAGCACACCCGACAGGGTTCGGGAGCAGTTCTTC	CASSTPDRVREQFF
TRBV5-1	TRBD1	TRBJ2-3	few	TGCGCCAGCAGCCTACGGGACAGGGGGCGCTTTTTCACAGATACGCAGTATTTT	CASSLRDRGRFFTDTQYF
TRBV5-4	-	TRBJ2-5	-	TGTGCCAGCAGCGCGGCGGGGAGGCAGTGGGAGACCCAGTACTTC	CASSAAGRQWETQYF
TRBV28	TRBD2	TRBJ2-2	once	TGTGCCAGCTTCCTCGTAGCGGGAGGACCCTCCGGGGAGCTGTTTTTT	CASFLVAGGPSGELFF
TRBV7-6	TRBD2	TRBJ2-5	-	TGTGCCAGCAGTCTTAGCCACGGGACTAGCCCGAAGACCCAGTACTTC	CASSLSHGTSPKTQYF
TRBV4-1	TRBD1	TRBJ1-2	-	TGCGCCAGCAGCCAAGAGGTAGGGGGCGCGGGCTATGGCTACACCTTC	CASSQEVGGAGYGYTF
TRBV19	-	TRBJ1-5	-	TGTGCCAGTAGTATGTCGTCTATGGTCGAGCTCTACAATCAGCCCCAGCATTTT	CASSMSSMVELYNQPQHF
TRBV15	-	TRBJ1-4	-	TGTGCCACCAGCAGAGGAGGGTTTGAAAAACTGTTTTTT	CATSRGGFEKLFF
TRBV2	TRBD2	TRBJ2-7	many	TGTGCCAGCAGACTCTCCGGGACTAGCGGACCAGGAGCCCTATCCTACGAGCAGTACTTC	CASRLSGTSGPGALSYEQYF
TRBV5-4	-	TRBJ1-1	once	TGTGCCAGCAGCCTCGAGGGGGTCATGAACACTGAAGCTTTCTTT	CASSLEGVMNTEAFF
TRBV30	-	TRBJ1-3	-	TGTGCCTGGAGGGCGGCCAGGGCTGGAAACACCATATATTTT	CAWRAARAGNTIYF
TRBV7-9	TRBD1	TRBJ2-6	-	TGTGCCAGCACGACAGGGTTAGGCCCTGGGGCCAACGTCCTGACTTTC	CASTTGLGPGANVLTF
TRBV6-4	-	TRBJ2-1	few	TGTGCCAGCAGCCCCGGGGAAGGGTCCTACAATGAGCAGTTCTTC	CASSPGEGSYNEQFF